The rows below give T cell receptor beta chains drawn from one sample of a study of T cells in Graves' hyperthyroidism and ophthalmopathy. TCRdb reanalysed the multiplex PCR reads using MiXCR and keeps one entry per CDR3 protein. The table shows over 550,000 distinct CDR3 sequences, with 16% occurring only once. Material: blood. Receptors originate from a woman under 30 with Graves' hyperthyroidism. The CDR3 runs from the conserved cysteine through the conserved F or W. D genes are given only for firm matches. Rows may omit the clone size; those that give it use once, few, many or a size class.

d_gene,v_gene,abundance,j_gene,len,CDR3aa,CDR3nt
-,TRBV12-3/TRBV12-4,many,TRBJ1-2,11,CASGAAFGYTF,TGTGCCAGCGGTGCAGCGTTTGGCTACACCTTC
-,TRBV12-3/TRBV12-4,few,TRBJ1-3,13,CASPLGSGNTIYF,TGTGCCAGCCCCTTAGGTTCTGGAAACACCATATATTTT
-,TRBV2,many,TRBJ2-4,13,CASSGRSKNIQYF,TGTGCCAGCAGTGGCAGATCCAAAAACATTCAGTACTTC
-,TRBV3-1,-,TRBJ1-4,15,CASSQDISPYSKLFF,TGTGCCAGCAGCCAAGATATTAGCCCTTACTCGAAACTGTTTTTT
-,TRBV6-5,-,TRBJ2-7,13,CASSYSGGVEQYF,TGTGCCAGCAGTTACTCGGGGGGAGTCGAGCAGTACTTC
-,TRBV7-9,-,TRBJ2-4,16,CASSSAAVLAKNIQYF,TGTGCCAGCAGCTCCGCCGCTGTGCTAGCCAAAAACATTCAGTACTTC
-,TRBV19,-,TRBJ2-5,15,CASSINAAGQRFLYF,TGTGCCAGTAGTATAAACGCGGCAGGGCAACGGTTCCTGTACTTC
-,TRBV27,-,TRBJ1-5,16,CASSRMGHFSNQPQHF,TGTGCCAGCAGTAGGATGGGACACTTTAGCAATCAGCCCCAGCATTTT
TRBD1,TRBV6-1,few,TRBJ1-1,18,CASSGVAGTGSREVEAFF,TGTGCCAGCAGTGGAGTTGCAGGGACAGGGAGTCGGGAGGTTGAAGCTTTCTTT
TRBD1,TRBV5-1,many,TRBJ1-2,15,CASSDYLTGDYGYTF,TGCGCCAGCAGCGATTACTTGACAGGGGACTATGGCTACACCTTC
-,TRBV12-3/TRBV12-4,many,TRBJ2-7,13,CASSLSTVYEQYF,TGTGCCAGCAGTCTCTCAACGGTCTACGAGCAGTACTTC
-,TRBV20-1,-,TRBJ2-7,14,CSARLGPSWGEQYF,TGCAGTGCACGTCTGGGACCGAGCTGGGGGGAGCAGTACTTC
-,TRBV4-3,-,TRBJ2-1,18,CASSQDHRQDRSYNEQFF,TGCGCCAGCAGCCAAGACCACAGGCAGGACCGCTCCTACAATGAGCAGTTCTTC
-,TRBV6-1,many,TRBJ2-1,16,CASRTTGRVSYNEQFF,TGTGCCAGCAGGACTACGGGTAGGGTTAGTTACAATGAGCAGTTCTTC
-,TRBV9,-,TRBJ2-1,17,CASSAGGGAVGLHEQFF,TGTGCCAGCAGCGCCGGGGGTGGGGCGGTCGGTTTGCATGAGCAGTTCTTC
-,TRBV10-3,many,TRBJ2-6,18,CAISGGGARRSGANVLTF,TGTGCCATCAGTGGAGGCGGGGCTCGGCGCTCTGGGGCCAACGTCCTGACTTTC
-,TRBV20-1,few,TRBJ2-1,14,CSAKDLNSYNEQFF,TGCAGTGCCAAGGACTTGAACTCCTACAATGAGCAGTTCTTC
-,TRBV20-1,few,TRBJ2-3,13,CSAPGHITDTQYF,TGCAGTGCTCCGGGACACATCACAGATACGCAGTATTTT
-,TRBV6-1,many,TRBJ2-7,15,CASSSEFRTAYEQYF,TGTGCCAGCAGTTCTGAATTTCGGACCGCCTACGAGCAGTACTTC
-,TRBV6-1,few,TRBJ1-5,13,CASSELLNQPQHF,TGTGCCAGCAGTGAACTGTTAAATCAGCCCCAGCATTTT
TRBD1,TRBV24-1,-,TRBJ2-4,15,CATSEGQGARDIQYF,TGTGCCACCAGTGAAGGACAGGGGGCGAGAGACATTCAGTACTTC
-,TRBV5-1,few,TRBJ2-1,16,CASSLAVIAAYNEQFF,TGCGCCAGCAGCTTGGCCGTGATAGCAGCCTACAATGAGCAGTTCTTC
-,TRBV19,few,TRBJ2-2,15,CASRLGTLNTGELFF,TGTGCCAGTAGACTGGGGACATTGAACACCGGGGAGCTGTTTTTT
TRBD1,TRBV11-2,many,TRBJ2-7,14,CASSQGQFSYEQYF,TGTGCCAGCAGCCAGGGACAGTTCTCCTACGAGCAGTACTTC
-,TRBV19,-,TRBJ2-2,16,CASSISFPYNTGELFF,TGTGCCAGTAGTATTTCTTTCCCCTATAACACCGGGGAGCTGTTTTTT
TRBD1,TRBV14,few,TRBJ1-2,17,CASSQDPGQGAGYGYTF,TGTGCCAGCAGCCAAGATCCGGGACAGGGGGCAGGGTATGGCTACACCTTC
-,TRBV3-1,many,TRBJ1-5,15,CASSQDQGSNQPQHF,TGTGCCAGCAGCCAAGATCAGGGTAGCAATCAGCCCCAGCATTTT
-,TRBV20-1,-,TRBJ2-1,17,CSAREEDAALNYNEQFF,TGCAGTGCTAGAGAAGAGGATGCGGCCCTCAACTACAATGAGCAGTTCTTC
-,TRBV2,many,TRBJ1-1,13,CASSERGFTEAFF,TGTGCCAGCAGTGAAAGAGGATTCACTGAAGCTTTCTTT
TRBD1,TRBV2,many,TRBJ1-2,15,CASSLRTGTASAYTF,TGTGCCAGCAGTTTGAGAACCGGGACAGCTTCCGCCTACACCTTC
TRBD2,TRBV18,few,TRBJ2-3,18,CASSPQLAGRLTADTQYF,TGTGCCAGCTCACCACAGCTAGCGGGGCGATTAACCGCAGATACGCAGTATTTT
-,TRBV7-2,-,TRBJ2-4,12,CASSLEGGRRYF,TGTGCCAGCAGCTTAGAGGGGGGCAGAAGGTACTTC
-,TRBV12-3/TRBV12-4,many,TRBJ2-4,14,CASSLAPAKNIQYF,TGTGCCAGCAGTTTAGCCCCAGCCAAAAACATTCAGTACTTC
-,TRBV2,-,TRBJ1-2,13,CASRIGTYYGYTF,TGTGCCAGCAGAATCGGGACTTACTATGGCTACACCTTC
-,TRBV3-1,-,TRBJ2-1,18,CASSQAPDSRGFDNEQFF,TGTGCCAGCAGCCAAGCCCCGGACTCCCGGGGGTTTGACAATGAGCAGTTCTTC
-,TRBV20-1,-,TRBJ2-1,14,CSASLAGDYNEQFF,TGCAGTGCTAGCCTGGCGGGTGATTACAATGAGCAGTTCTTC
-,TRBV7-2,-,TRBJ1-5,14,CASSLTAGDQPQHF,TGTGCCAGCAGCTTAACGGCAGGTGATCAGCCCCAGCATTTT
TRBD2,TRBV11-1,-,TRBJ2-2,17,CASSQIRGGLNTGELFF,TGTGCCAGCAGCCAAATTCGGGGGGGCTTGAACACCGGGGAGCTGTTTTTT
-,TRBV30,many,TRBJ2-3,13,CAWSTGGTDTQYF,TGTGCCTGGAGTACCGGGGGAACAGATACGCAGTATTTT
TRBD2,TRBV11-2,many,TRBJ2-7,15,CASSLGLAASYEQYF,TGTGCCAGCAGCTTGGGACTAGCGGCTTCCTACGAGCAGTACTTC
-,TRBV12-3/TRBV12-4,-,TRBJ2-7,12,CASSGNLYEQYF,TGTGCCAGCAGCGGGAACCTCTACGAGCAGTACTTC
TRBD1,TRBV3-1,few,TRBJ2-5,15,CASSQGGGFQETQYF,TGTGCCAGCAGCCAAGGAGGGGGCTTCCAAGAGACCCAGTACTTC
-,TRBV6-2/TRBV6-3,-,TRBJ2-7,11,CASQGSDEQYF,TGTGCCAGTCAGGGGAGCGACGAGCAGTACTTC
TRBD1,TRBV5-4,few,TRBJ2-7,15,CASSLPGQGFYEQYF,TGTGCCAGCAGCTTGCCGGGACAGGGGTTCTACGAGCAGTACTTC
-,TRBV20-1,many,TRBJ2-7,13,CSARGPGSYEQYF,TGCAGTGCTAGAGGTCCGGGATCGTACGAGCAGTACTTC
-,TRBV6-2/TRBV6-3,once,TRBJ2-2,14,CASRKSGNTGELFF,TGTGCCAGCAGGAAAAGCGGGAACACCGGGGAGCTGTTTTTT
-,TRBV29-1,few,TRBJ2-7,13,CSVGGGSSYEQYF,TGCAGCGTTGGTGGGGGCTCTTCCTACGAGCAGTACTTC
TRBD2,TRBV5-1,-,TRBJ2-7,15,CASSLGGGYSYEQYF,TGCGCCAGCAGCTTAGGCGGGGGGTACTCCTACGAGCAGTACTTC
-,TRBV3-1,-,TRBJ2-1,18,CASSQWGVAGVSYNEQFF,TGTGCCAGCAGCCAATGGGGAGTAGCAGGGGTCTCCTACAATGAGCAGTTCTTC
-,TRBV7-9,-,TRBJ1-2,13,CASSPWGTHGYTF,TGTGCCAGCAGCCCCTGGGGCACACACGGCTACACCTTC